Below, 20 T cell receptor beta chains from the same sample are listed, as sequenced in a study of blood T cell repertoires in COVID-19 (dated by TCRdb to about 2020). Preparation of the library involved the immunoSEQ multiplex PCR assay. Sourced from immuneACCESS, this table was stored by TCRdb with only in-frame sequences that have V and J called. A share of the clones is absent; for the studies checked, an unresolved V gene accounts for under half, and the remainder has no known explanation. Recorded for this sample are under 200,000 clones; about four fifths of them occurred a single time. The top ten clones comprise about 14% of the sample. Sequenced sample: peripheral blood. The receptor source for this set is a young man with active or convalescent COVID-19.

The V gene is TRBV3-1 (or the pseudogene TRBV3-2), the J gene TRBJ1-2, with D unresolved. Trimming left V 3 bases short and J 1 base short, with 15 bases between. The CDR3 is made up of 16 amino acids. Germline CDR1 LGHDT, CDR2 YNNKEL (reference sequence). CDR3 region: CASSQSRGAYNYGYTF. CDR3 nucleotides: TGTGCCAGCAGCCAGAGTCGGGGAGCCTATAACTATGGCTACACCTTC.

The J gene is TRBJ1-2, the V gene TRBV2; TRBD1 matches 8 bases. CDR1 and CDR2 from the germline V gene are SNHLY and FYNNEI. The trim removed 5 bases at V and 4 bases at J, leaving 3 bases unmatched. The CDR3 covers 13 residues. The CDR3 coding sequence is TGTGCCAGCAGTTCCGACAGGGGCTATGGCTACACCTTC. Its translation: CASSSDRGYGYTF.

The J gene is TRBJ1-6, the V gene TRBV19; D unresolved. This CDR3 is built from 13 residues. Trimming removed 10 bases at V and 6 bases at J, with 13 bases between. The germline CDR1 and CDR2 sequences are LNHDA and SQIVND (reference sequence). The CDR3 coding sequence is TGTGCCACCTCCCCGGCAGGTAATTCACCCCTCCACTTT. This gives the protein CATSPAGNSPLHF.

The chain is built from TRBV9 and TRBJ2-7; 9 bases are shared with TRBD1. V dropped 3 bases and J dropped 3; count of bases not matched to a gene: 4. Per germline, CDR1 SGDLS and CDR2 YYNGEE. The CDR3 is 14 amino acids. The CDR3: CASSAGQGGYEQYF. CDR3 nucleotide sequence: TGTGCCAGCAGCGCGGGACAGGGAGGCTACGAGCAGTACTTC. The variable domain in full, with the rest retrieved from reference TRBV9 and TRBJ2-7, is DSGVTQTPKHLITATGQRVTLRCSPRSGDLSVYWYQQSLDQGLQFLIQYYNGEERAKGNILERFSAQQFPDLHSELNLSSLELGDSALYFCASSAGQGGYEQYFGPGTRLTVT.

CDR3 loop: CASSPRHRNQPQHF. The CDR3 DNA reads TGTGCCAGCAGTCCGAGACACCGCAATCAGCCCCAGCATTTT. The chain combines TRBV27 with TRBJ1-5; no clear D. Germline loops: CDR1 MNHEY, CDR2 SMNVEV (reference sequence). V was trimmed by 5 bases and J by 2 bases, leaving 10 bases between them. The CDR3 sequence is 14 residues long.

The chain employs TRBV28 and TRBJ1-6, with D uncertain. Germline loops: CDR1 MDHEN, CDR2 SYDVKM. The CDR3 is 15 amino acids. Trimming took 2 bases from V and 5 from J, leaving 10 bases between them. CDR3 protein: CASSLIPPDNSPLHF. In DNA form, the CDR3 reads TGTGCCAGCAGTTTAATCCCACCGGATAATTCACCCCTCCACTTT.

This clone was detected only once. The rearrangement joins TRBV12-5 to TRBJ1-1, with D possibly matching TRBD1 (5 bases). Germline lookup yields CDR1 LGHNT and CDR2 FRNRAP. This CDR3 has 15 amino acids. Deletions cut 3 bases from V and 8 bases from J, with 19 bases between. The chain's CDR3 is CASGLMSGGYSEAFF. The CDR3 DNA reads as TGTGCTAGTGGTTTAATGTCCGGGGGGTATTCCGAAGCTTTCTTT.

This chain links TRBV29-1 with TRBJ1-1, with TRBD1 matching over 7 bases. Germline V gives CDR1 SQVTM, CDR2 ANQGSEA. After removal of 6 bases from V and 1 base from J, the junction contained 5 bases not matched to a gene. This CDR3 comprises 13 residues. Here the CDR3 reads CSVGWTGNTEAFF. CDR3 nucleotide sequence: TGCAGCGTCGGCTGGACAGGGAACACTGAAGCTTTCTTT.

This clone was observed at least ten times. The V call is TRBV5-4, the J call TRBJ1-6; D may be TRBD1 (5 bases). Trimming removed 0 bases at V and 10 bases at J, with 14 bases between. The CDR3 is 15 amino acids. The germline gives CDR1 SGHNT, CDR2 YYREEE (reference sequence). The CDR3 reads CASSLDQGSLSPLHF. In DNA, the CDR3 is TGTGCCAGCAGCTTGGATCAGGGTTCCCTGTCACCCCTCCACTTT.

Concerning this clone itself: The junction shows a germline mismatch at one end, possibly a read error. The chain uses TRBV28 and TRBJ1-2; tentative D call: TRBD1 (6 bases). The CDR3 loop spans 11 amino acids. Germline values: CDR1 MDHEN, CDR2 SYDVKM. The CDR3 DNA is TGTGCCAGCAGTACCAGACAGGACAGAAGGTTC. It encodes CASSTRQDRRF.

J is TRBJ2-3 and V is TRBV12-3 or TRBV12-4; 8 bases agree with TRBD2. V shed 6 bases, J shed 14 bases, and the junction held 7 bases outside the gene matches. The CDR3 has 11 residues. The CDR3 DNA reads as TGTGCCAGCAGCCCCGGGACTAGTGGGTATTTT. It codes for CASSPGTSGYF.

Here the CDR3 reads CASEGPLHQRQGLYNEQFF. The CDR3 DNA follows: TGTGCCAGCGAGGGTCCACTACACCAGAGACAGGGTCTCTACAATGAGCAGTTCTTC. This chain uses TRBV2 with TRBJ2-1; 7 bases line up with TRBD1. The CDR3 spans 19 residues. Trimming cost V 8 bases and J 3 bases; bases outside gene matches: 22. CDR1 SNHLY and CDR2 FYNNEI come from the germline V gene.

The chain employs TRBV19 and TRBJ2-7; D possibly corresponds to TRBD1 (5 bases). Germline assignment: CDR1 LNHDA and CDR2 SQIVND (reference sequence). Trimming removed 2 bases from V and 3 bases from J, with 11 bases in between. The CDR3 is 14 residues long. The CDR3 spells CASSISGNYYEQYF. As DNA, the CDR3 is TGTGCCAGTAGTATATCAGGGAACTACTACGAGCAGTACTTC.

The CDR3 DNA reads as TGTGCCACCAGTGGCCTCGGGCTAGCGGGAGAGTGGGGGTCCGTGCAGTTCTTC. Its translation: CATSGLGLAGEWGSVQFF. The chain recombines TRBV24-1 with TRBJ2-1, with 10 bases lining up with TRBD2. CDR3 length: 18 amino acids. Germline loops: CDR1 KGHDR, CDR2 SFDVKD. V lost 5 bases and J lost 12; bases outside the gene matches: 21.

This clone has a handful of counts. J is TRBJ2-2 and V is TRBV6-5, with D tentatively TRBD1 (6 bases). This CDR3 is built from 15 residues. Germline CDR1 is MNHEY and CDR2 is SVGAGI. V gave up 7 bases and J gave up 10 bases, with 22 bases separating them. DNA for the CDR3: TGTGCCAGCACCATAGGGGGTACTTCGGGTCCGGAGCTGTTTTTT. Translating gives CASTIGGTSGPELFF.

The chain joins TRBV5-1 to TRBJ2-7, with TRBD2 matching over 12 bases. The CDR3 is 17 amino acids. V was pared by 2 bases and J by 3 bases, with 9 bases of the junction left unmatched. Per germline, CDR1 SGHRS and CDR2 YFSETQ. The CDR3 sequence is CASSFASGGATLYEQYF. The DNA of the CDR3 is TGCGCCAGCAGCTTCGCTAGCGGGGGGGCAACTCTCTACGAGCAGTACTTC. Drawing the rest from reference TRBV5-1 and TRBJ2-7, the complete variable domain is KAGVTQTPRYLIKTRGQQVTLSCSPISGHRSVSWYQQTPGQGLQFLFEYFSETQRNKGNFPGRFSGRQFSNSRSEMNVSTLELGDSALYLCASSFASGGATLYEQYFGPGTRLTVT.

CDR3 in DNA: TGTGCCAGCAGCTTAGTTTCGAACGGGGTGGAGAACACTGAAGCTTTCTTT. It yields the protein CASSLVSNGVENTEAFF. The J gene is TRBJ1-1, the V gene TRBV7-4; no firm D call. The V end was cut by 1 base, the J end by 1 base, with 16 bases between. Germline CDR1 SGHVT, CDR2 SQSDAQ. The CDR3 extends over 17 amino acids.

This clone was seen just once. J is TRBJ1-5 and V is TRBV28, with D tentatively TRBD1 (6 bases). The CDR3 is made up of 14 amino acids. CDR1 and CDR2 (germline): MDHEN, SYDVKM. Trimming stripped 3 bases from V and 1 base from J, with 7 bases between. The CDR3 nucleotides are TGTGCCAGCAGTTTCGGACAGAGCAATCAGCCCCAGCATTTT. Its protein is CASSFGQSNQPQHF.

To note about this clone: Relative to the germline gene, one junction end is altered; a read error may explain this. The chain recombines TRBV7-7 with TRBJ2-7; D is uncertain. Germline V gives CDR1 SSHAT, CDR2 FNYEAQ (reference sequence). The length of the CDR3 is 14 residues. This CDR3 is CASRWRKSSYEQYF. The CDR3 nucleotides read TGTGCTAGCAGATGGCGGAAAAGCTCCTACGAGCAGTACTTC.

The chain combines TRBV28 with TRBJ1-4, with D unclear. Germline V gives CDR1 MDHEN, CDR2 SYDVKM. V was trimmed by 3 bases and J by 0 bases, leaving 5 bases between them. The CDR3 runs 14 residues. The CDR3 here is CASSFRSTNEKLFF. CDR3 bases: TGTGCCAGCAGTTTCAGATCAACTAATGAAAAACTGTTTTTT.